These T cell receptor beta chains were read from a single sample in a study of OX40 agonist ivuxolimab in advanced cancers. The repertoire was sequenced with immunoSEQ multiplex PCR; TCRdb's copy has only in-frame clones and lacks some. The sample consists of tens of thousands of clones, around 87% of them appearing once. The sequences come from CD4+ or CD8+ T cells sorted from blood, collected in a trial of the OX40 agonist ivuxolimab. All receptors come from an adult with an advanced solid tumor such as melanoma, head and neck, liver or kidney cancer. CDR3s include the opening cysteine and the closing phenylalanine or tryptophan. D genes are given only for firm matches. Expanded clones get a size class; other rows say once, few or many, or leave the size out.

>.|TRBD1|TRBV5-5|TRBJ1-1
CASSWDRPYTEAFF
TGTGCCAGCAGCTGGGACAGGCCTTACACTGAAGCTTTCTTT
>.|.|TRBV19|TRBJ2-7
CASSSRAGVKISSYEQYF
TGTGCCAGTAGTTCCAGGGCAGGGGTCAAGATAAGCTCCTACGAGCAGTACTTC
>.|.|TRBV7-2|TRBJ2-7
CASSLGQDYEQYF
TGTGCCAGCAGCTTAGGACAGGACTACGAGCAGTACTTC
>.|.|TRBV5-4|TRBJ2-3
CASSLDRSDTQYF
TGTGCCAGCAGCTTGGACCGATCAGATACGCAGTATTTT
>.|TRBD2|TRBV4-1|TRBJ2-5
CASSPSAASGRSRTQYF
TGCGCCAGCAGCCCCTCGGCGGCTAGCGGGAGATCGAGGACCCAGTACTTC
>.|TRBD2|TRBV2|TRBJ2-7
CASSEGLAYEQYF
TGTGCCAGCAGTGAGGGACTAGCCTACGAGCAGTACTTC
>.|TRBD2|TRBV29-1|TRBJ2-7
CSVQGLAGGYEQYF
TGCAGCGTTCAAGGACTAGCGGGAGGCTACGAGCAGTACTTC
>.|.|TRBV4-3|TRBJ2-1
CASSQESGPNNEQFF
TGCGCCAGCAGCCAAGAGTCCGGACCCAACAATGAGCAGTTCTTC
>few|TRBD1|TRBV5-1|TRBJ1-1
CASSPRGQGTTEAFF
TGCGCCAGCAGCCCCCGGGGACAGGGAACCACTGAAGCTTTCTTT
>.|TRBD1|TRBV5-1|TRBJ2-2
CASSLAPGTGPGELFF
TGCGCCAGCAGCTTGGCTCCCGGGACAGGGCCCGGGGAGCTGTTTTTT
>.|.|TRBV28|TRBJ1-5
CASHRDSNQPQHF
TGTGCCAGCCACCGGGACAGCAATCAGCCCCAGCATTTT